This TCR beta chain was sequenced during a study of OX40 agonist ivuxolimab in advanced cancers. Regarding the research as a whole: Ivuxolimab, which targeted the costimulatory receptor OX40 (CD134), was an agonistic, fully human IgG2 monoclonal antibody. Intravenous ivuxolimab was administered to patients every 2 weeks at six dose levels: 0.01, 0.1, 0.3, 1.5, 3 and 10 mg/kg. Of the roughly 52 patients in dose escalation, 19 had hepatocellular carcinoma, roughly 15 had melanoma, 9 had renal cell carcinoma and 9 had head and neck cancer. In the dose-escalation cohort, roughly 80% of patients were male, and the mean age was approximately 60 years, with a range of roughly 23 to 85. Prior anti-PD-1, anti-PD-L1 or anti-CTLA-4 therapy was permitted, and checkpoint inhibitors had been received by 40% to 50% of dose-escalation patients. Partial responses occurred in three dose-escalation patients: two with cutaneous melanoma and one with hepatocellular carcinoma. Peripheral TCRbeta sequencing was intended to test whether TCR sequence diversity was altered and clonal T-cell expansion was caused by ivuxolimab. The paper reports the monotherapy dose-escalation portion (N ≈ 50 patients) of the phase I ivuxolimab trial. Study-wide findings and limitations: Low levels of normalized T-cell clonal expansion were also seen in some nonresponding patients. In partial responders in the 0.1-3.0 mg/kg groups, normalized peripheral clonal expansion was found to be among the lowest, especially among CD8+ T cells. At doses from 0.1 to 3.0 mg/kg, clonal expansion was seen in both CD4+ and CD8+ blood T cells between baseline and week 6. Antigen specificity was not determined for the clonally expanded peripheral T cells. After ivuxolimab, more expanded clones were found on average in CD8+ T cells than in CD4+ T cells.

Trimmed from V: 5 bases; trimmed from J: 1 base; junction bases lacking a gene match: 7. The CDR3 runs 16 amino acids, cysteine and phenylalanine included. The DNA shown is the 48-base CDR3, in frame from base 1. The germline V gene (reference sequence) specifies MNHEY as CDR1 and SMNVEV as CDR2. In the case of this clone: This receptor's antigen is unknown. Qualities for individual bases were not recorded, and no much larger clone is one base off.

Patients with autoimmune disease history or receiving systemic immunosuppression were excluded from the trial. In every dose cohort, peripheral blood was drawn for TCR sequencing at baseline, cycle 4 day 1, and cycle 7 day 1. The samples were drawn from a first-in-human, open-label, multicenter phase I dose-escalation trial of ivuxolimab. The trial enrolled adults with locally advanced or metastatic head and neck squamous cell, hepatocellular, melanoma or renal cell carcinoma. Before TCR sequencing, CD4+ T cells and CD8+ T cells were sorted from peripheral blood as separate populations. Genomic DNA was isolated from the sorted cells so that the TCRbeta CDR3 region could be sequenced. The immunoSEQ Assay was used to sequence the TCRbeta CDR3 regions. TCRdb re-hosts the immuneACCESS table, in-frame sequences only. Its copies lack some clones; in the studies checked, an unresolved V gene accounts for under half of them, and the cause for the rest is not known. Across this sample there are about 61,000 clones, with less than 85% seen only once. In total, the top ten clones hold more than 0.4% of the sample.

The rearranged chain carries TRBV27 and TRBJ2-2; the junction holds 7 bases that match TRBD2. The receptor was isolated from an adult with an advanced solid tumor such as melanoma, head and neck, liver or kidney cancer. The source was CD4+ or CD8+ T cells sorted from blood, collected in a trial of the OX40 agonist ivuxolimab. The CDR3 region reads CASSPRGSWNTGELFF. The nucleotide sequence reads TGTGCCAGCAGTCCTCGCGGGAGTTGGAACACCGGGGAGCTGTTTTTT.